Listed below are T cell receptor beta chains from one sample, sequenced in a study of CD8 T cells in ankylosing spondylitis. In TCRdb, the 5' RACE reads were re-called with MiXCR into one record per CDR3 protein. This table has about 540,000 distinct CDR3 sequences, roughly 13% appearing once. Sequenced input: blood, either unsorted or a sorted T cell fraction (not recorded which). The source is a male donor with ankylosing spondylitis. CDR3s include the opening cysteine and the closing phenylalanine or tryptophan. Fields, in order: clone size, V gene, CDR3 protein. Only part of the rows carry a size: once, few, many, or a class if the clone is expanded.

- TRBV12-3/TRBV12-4 CASSLGGETVVSNQPQHF
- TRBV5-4 CASSPVQFRGELFF
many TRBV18 CASSQQGGSSYNEQFF
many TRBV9 CASSVDLGFEQFF
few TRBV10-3 CAISYRQGDGYTF
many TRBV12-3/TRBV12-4 CASRDGTASSGNTIYF
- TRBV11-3 CASLGGAADTQYF
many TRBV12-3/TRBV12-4 CASRGGRSTGELFF
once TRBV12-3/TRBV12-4 CASSLAGAGSNQPQHF
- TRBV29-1 CSVEDLAGESNEQFF
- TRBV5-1 CASSLGGQALTDEQFF
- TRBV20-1 CGTKRGGLYEQYF
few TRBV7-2 CASSLAPQGFGNTIYF
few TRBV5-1 CASSLVQVGSYGYTF
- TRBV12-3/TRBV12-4 CASSSSGSEETQYF
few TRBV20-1 CSAREGPSNQPQHF
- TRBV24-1 CATSDSRRQGRRTGELFF
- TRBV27 CASRLQGVGYDEQFF
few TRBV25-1 CASTPRFGEAFF
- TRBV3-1 CASSQGTGVAFF
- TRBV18 CASSRRATLQPQHF
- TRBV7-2 CASSLVWTDYGYTF
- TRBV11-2 CASSLSDQETQYF
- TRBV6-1 CASSVTSGDYYGYTF
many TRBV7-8 CASSPDRGHGYTF
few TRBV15 CATSREIGFSGNTIYF
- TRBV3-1 CASSQMARTGYNEQFF
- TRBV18 CASSGTGNMNTEAFF
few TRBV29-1 CSVPGQGATEAFF
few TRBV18 CASSPRGKNTGELFF
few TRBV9 CASSVGNGRSTGELFF
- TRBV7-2 CASSLGPGGDYEQYF
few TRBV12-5 CASGSTGNTEAFF
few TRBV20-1 CSARVGQGPYGYTF
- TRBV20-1 CSARASGVYEQYF
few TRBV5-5 CASSPALGRLQETQYF
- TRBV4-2 CASSLTGRTSGEQFF
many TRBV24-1 CATSLHEQYF
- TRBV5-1 CASSLQPQRDAYNEQFF
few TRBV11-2 CASSRGGGTDTQYF
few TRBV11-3 CASSPSPGRGYNEQFF
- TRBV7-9 CASRSHSGNTIYF
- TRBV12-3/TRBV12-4 CASRYQDRANEQYF
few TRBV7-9 CASSGRPDLASSSPLHF
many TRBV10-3 CASSDSSNQPQHF
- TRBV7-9 CASNPVGGNTIYF
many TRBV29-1 CSVEDVRGGGYTF
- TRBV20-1 CSARREGQGAYNEQFF
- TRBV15 CATSTSFVRYNEQFF